The rows below give T cell receptor beta chains drawn from one sample of a study of radiation and T cells in renal cell carcinoma. TCRdb keeps only in-frame clones here, not all; method: immunoSEQ multiplex PCR. The sample has approximately 120,000 clones; about four fifths are singletons. The source material was blood, sampled from a patient whose treatment included radiotherapy and nephrectomy. The receptor set was obtained from a woman aged 55-69 years with renal cell carcinoma. CDR3s include the opening cysteine and the closing phenylalanine or tryptophan. The order of the fields is CDR3 length, V gene, clone size, D gene, J gene, CDR3 protein, CDR3 DNA. The D gene is left open where the match is weak. Rows give clone size only sometimes, using once, few, many, or a class for an expanded clone.

15	TRBV19	NA	TRBD1	TRBJ1-5	CASWDRRYSNQPQHF	TGTGCCAGTTGGGACAGGCGTTATAGCAATCAGCCCCAGCATTTT
17	TRBV4-3	NA	TRBD2	TRBJ2-1	CASSQDTSGTTYNEQFF	TGCGCCAGCAGCCAAGATACTAGCGGAACTACCTACAATGAGCAGTTCTTC
13	TRBV28	NA	NA	TRBJ2-7	CASSSQGTHEQYF	TGTGCCAGCAGTTCGCAGGGTACCCACGAGCAGTACTTC
15	TRBV18	once	NA	TRBJ1-2	CASSPLDSSNYGYTF	TGTGCCAGCTCACCACTGGACAGCTCTAACTATGGCTACACCTTC
17	TRBV7-2	NA	NA	TRBJ1-1	CASSLAPQGLIGTEAFF	TGTGCCAGCAGCTTAGCCCCCCAGGGCTTAATAGGCACTGAAGCTTTCTTT
17	TRBV27	NA	TRBD2	TRBJ2-1	CASSLSGGDSSYNEQFF	TGTGCCAGCAGTTTAAGCGGGGGCGACTCCTCCTACAATGAGCAGTTCTTC
14	TRBV6-6	NA	TRBD1	TRBJ2-7	CASSGTGGLYEQYF	TGTGCCAGCAGCGGGACAGGGGGTCTCTACGAGCAGTACTTC
11	TRBV28	NA	NA	TRBJ2-7	CASSSRGYKVF	TGTGCCAGCAGTTCCCGGGGGTACAAGGTCTTC
15	TRBV5-6	NA	TRBD1	TRBJ2-2	CASSYTGANTGELFF	TGTGCCAGCAGCTATACAGGGGCAAACACCGGGGAGCTGTTTTTT
14	TRBV28	NA	NA	TRBJ1-2	CASSLTVSPYGYTF	TGTGCCAGCAGTTTAACCGTTTCTCCCTATGGCTACACCTTC
14	TRBV7-9	NA	NA	TRBJ2-5	CASSLGLGDETQYF	TGTGCCAGCAGCTTAGGTCTAGGGGATGAGACCCAGTACTTC
15	TRBV7-2	NA	TRBD1	TRBJ1-4	CASSWGQGANEKLFF	TGTGCCAGCAGCTGGGGACAGGGAGCTAATGAAAAACTGTTTTTT
15	TRBV28	NA	NA	TRBJ1-3	CASSLASNSGNTIYF	TGTGCCAGCAGTCTGGCGTCCAACTCTGGAAACACCATATATTTT
15	TRBV28	NA	TRBD1	TRBJ1-5	CASRNTGQGYQPQHF	TGTGCCAGCAGGAACACCGGACAGGGATATCAGCCCCAGCATTTT
16	TRBV15	NA	TRBD1	TRBJ2-2	CATSRGDRTNTGELFF	TGTGCCACCAGCAGGGGGGACAGAACGAACACCGGGGAGCTGTTTTTT
14	TRBV5-6	once	NA	TRBJ2-5	CASSLGSEQETQYF	TGTGCCAGCAGCTTAGGGTCGGAACAAGAGACCCAGTACTTC